Below are 17 T cell receptor beta chains sequenced from a single sample in a study of CD8 T cells in ankylosing spondylitis. MiXCR, applied by TCRdb to the 5' RACE reads, yields one record per CDR3 protein. The data show some 300,000 distinct CDR3 sequences, roughly 20% seen once. Material for sequencing was blood, either unsorted or a sorted T cell fraction (not recorded which). Receptors were obtained from a female donor with ankylosing spondylitis or in good health (not recorded which).

The chain recombines TRBV7-2 with TRBJ2-1; 10 positions match TRBD1. With 6 bases clipped from V and 8 bases from J, the junction kept 4 bases outside the gene matches. CDR1 SGHTA and CDR2 FQGNSA come from the germline V gene. The CDR3 loop spans 13 amino acids. The CDR3 is CASSSGTGDEQFF. As DNA, the CDR3 is TGTGCCAGCAGTTCCGGGACAGGGGATGAGCAGTTCTTC.

The chain links TRBV5-1 to TRBJ2-1; 8 positions match TRBD2. CDR3 size: 12 residues. V dropped 3 bases and J dropped 9; count of bases not matched to a gene: 2. CDR1 and CDR2 (germline): SGHRS, YFSETQ. CDR3 sequence: CASSSLAAEQFF. The CDR3 nucleotides read TGCGCCAGCAGCTCACTAGCGGCTGAGCAGTTCTTC.

This clonotype appeared a few times. This chain links TRBV6-6 with TRBJ2-3; the D is unclear. The V gene's germline CDR1 is MNHNY and CDR2 SVGAGI (reference sequence). Deletions cut 6 bases from V and 6 bases from J, with 13 bases between. The CDR3 has 13 residues. DNA of the CDR3: TGTGCCAGCAGCTCCCCGGCACAGGATACGCAGTATTTT. Residues: CASSSPAQDTQYF.

This clonotype has ten or more counts. The chain carries TRBV7-6 and TRBJ2-3; 9 bases line up with TRBD2. J lost 5 bases, V lost 2 bases, and 8 bases had no gene match. The CDR3 runs 16 residues. Germline V lookup: CDR1 SGHVS, CDR2 FNYEAQ. The CDR3 loop is CASSLWAGGPEDTQYF. In nucleotides, the CDR3 is TGTGCCAGCAGCTTATGGGCGGGAGGGCCCGAAGATACGCAGTATTTT.

The rearrangement joins TRBV20-1 to TRBJ1-3; D gene ambiguous. The CDR3 has 15 amino acids. V lost 0 bases and J 0 bases, leaving 9 bases between the germline ends. Germline loops: CDR1 DFQATT, CDR2 SNEGSKA (reference sequence). CDR3 residues: CSARDSSRSGNTIYF. In nucleotides, the CDR3 is TGCAGTGCTAGAGACAGCTCCCGCTCTGGAAACACCATATATTTT.

This clonotype showed up just a few times. CDR3: CASSANQPEAEAFF. In DNA, the CDR3 is TGTGCCAGCAGCGCTAACCAGCCAGAGGCTGAAGCTTTCTTT. V gene TRBV7-9 combines with J gene TRBJ1-1; no clear D. Trimming took 5 bases from V and 6 from J, leaving 16 bases between them. This CDR3 comprises 14 residues. In germline, CDR1 is SEHNR, CDR2 FQNEAQ (reference sequence).

V gene TRBV9 combines with J gene TRBJ2-6; D unclear. CDR3 length: 16 residues. The ends were cut back, 0 bases at V and 0 bases at J, with 7 bases in the middle. Per germline, CDR1 SGDLS and CDR2 YYNGEE. CDR3 loop: CASSVGIRSGANVLTF. Written as DNA, the CDR3 is TGTGCCAGCAGCGTAGGAATTCGCTCTGGGGCCAACGTCCTGACTTTC.

DNA for the CDR3: TGTGCCAGCTCACCATTCAAAGGGAGCGGAGGGTCAAGCTACGAGCAGTACTTC. Translating gives CASSPFKGSGGSSYEQYF. V usage is TRBV18 and J usage is TRBJ2-7; TRBD2 might be the D (6 bases). CDR1 and CDR2 (germline): KGHSH, LQKENI. Deletions cut 2 bases from V and 3 bases from J, with 23 bases between. The CDR3 spans 18 residues.

The chain combines TRBV13 with TRBJ2-4; 7 bases agree with TRBD1. The J segment lost 0 bases and the V segment lost 6 bases, leaving 8 bases of the junction unmatched. Germline V gene data show CDR1 as PRHDT and CDR2 as FYEKMQ (reference sequence). The CDR3 loop spans 16 amino acids. CDR3 sequence reads: CASRDRRLVAKNIQYF. CDR3 nucleotides: TGTGCCAGCAGGGACAGGAGACTTGTAGCCAAAAACATTCAGTACTTC.

The genes are TRBV10-3 and TRBJ2-3; no reliable D call. Germline CDR1 and CDR2: ENHRY and SYGVKD. This CDR3 contains 14 residues. Trimming removed 3 bases at V and 6 bases at J, with 13 bases between. Written as DNA, the CDR3 is TGTGCCATCAGTGAATCACCGGCTGGCGATACGCAGTATTTT. The encoded protein is CAISESPAGDTQYF.

This clonotype was observed at least ten times. V and J are TRBV7-6 and TRBJ2-5; no clear D. The ends were cut back, 5 bases at V and 7 bases at J, with 14 bases in the middle. The germline V gene has CDR1 SGHVS and CDR2 FNYEAQ. This CDR3 comprises 13 residues. CDR3 nucleotide sequence: TGTGCCAGCAGCCCCGGACCTCGTGGGACCCAGTACTTC. This encodes CASSPGPRGTQYF. Complete variable domain (other parts from reference TRBV7-6 and TRBJ2-5): GAGVSQSPRYKVTKRGQDVALRCDPISGHVSLYWYRQALGQGPEFLTYFNYEAQQDKSGLPNDRFSAERPEGSISTLTIQRTEQRDSAMYRCASSPGPRGTQYFGPGTRLLVL.

The chain couples TRBV3-1 to TRBJ2-7; 8 nucleotides line up with TRBD1. The trim removed 4 bases at V and 5 bases at J, leaving 13 bases unmatched. This CDR3 contains 16 residues. CDR1 and CDR2 from the germline V gene are LGHDT and YNNKEL (reference sequence). CDR3 bases: TGTGCCAGCAGCCGGATCCTAGGACAGGGTTTGGACGAGCAGTACTTC. Translating gives CASSRILGQGLDEQYF.

Only a few counts were recorded for this clonotype. The chain employs TRBV2 and TRBJ2-1; 12 nucleotides agree with TRBD2. Germline trimming cut 4 bases from V and 6 bases from J; bases unmatched to any gene: 16. The CDR3 consists of 19 residues. Germline CDR1 SNHLY, CDR2 FYNNEI. DNA of the CDR3: TGTGCCAGCAGTGTCCCTAGCGGGAGGGCCCTTTCCTTTACCAATGAGCAGTTCTTC. Its translation: CASSVPSGRALSFTNEQFF.

This chain links TRBV29-1 with TRBJ2-4; tentative D call: TRBD1 (5 bases). Per germline, CDR1 SQVTM and CDR2 ANQGSEA. The CDR3 extends over 13 amino acids. Trimming stripped 6 bases from V and 6 bases from J, with 15 bases between. The CDR3 DNA reads as TGCAGCGTAAACGACAGAGCCGTAAACATTCAGTACTTC. Translating gives CSVNDRAVNIQYF.

The table lists this clonotype with a few counts. The chain joins TRBV27 to TRBJ2-1; 10 bases are a match to TRBD2. CDR1 MNHEY and CDR2 SMNVEV come from the germline V gene (reference sequence). V gave up 3 bases and J gave up 8 bases; unmatched junction bases: 4. The CDR3 runs to 14 residues. Here the CDR3 reads CASSFRLAGDEQFF. Here the CDR3 DNA reads TGTGCCAGCAGTTTCCGTCTAGCGGGAGATGAGCAGTTCTTC.

This clonotype was detected a few times. This chain connects TRBV29-1 to TRBJ2-3, with D unresolved. Germline loops: CDR1 SQVTM, CDR2 ANQGSEA. The V end was cut by 2 bases, the J end by 5 bases, with 8 bases between. CDR3 length: 12 residues. For the CDR3, the DNA is TGCAGCGTTGAAAGCTGGGGAGATACGCAGTATTTT. Protein sequence: CSVESWGDTQYF.

This clonotype was observed a few times. This chain uses TRBV12-3 or TRBV12-4 with TRBJ2-2, with D possibly being TRBD1 or TRBD2 (6 bases each). The V end lost 3 bases, the J end lost 4 bases, and 12 bases lay between the germline ends. The CDR3 is made up of 15 amino acids. CDR3 DNA: TGTGCCAGCAGTTTTCGGGGGACATTCACCGGGGAGCTGTTTTTT. It encodes CASSFRGTFTGELFF.